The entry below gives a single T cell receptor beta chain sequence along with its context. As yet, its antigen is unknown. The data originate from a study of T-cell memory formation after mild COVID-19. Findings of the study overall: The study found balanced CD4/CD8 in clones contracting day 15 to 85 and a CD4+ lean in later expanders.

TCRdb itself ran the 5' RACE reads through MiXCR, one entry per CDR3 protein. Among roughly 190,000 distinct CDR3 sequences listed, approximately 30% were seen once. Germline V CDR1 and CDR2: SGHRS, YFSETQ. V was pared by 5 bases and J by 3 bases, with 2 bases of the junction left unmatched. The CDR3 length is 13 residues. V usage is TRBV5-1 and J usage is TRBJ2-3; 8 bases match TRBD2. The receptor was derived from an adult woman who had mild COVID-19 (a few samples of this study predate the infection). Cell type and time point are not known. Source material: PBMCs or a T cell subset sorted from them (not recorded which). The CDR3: CASRAGETDTQYF. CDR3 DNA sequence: TGCGCCAGCAGAGCGGGAGAAACAGATACGCAGTATTTT.